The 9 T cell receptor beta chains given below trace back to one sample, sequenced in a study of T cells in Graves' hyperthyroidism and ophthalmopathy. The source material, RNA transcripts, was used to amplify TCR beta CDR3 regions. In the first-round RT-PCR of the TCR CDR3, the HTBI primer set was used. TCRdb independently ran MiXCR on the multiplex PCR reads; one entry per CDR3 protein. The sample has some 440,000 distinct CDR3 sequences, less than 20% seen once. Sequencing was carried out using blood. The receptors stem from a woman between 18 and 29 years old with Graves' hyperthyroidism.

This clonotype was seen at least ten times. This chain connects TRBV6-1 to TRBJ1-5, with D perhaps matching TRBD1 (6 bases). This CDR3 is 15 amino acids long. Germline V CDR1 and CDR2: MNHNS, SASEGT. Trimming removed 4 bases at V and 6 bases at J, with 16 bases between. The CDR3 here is CASSGPPGVLQPQHF. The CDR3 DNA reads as TGTGCCAGCAGTGGACCCCCAGGGGTGCTTCAGCCCCAGCATTTT.

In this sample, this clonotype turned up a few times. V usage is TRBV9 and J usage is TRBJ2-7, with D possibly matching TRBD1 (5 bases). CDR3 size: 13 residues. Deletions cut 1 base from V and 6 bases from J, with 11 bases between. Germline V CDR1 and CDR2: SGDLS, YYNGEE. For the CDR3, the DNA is TGTGCCAGCAGCGTAAAAGGGGCCGGCGAGCAGTACTTC. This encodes CASSVKGAGEQYF.

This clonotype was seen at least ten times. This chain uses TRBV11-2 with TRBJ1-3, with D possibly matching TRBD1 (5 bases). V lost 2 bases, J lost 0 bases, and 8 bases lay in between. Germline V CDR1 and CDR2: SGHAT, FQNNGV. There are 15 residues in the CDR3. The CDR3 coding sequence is TGTGCCAGCAGCTTAAGGGGAAGCTCTGGAAACACCATATATTTT. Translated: CASSLRGSSGNTIYF.

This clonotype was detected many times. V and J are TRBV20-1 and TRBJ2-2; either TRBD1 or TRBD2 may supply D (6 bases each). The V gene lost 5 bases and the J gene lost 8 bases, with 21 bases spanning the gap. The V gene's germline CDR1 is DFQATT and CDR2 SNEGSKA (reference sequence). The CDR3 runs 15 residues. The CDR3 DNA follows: TGCAGTGCTGGGAAGGACAGCGGGCGTCGTGGGGAGCTGTTTTTT. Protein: CSAGKDSGRRGELFF.

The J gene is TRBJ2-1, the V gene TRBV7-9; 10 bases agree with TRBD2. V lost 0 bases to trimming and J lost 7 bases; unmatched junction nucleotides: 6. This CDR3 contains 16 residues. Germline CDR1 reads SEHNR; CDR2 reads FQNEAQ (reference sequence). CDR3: CASSLAGTSAVNEQFF. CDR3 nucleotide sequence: TGTGCCAGCAGCTTAGCAGGGACTAGCGCCGTGAATGAGCAGTTCTTC.

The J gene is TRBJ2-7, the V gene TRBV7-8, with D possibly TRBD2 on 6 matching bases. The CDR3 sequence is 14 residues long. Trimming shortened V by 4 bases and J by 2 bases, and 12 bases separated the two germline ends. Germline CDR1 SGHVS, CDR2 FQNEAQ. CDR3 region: CASSWGVSAYEQYF. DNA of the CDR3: TGTGCCAGCAGCTGGGGGGTGAGTGCCTACGAGCAGTACTTC.

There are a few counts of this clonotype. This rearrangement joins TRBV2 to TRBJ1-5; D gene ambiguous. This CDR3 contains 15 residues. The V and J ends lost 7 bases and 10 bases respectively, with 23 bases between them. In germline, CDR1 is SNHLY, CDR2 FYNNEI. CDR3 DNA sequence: TGTGCCAGCACCACGAACCCGGACGGACTGAGTCCCCAGCATTTT. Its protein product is CASTTNPDGLSPQHF.

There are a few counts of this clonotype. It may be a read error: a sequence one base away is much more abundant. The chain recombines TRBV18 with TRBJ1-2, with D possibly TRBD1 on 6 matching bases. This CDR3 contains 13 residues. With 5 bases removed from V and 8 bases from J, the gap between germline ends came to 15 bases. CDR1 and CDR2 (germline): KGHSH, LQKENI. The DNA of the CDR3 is TGTGCCAGCTCAGGACGGGGGGCGGTCGGCTACACCTTC. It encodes CASSGRGAVGYTF.

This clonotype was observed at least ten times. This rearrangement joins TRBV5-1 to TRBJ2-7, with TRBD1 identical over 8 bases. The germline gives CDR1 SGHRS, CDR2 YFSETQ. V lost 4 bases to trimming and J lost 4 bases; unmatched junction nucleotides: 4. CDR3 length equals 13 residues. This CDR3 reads CASSGGQVYEQYF. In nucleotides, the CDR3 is TGCGCCAGCAGCGGGGGACAGGTTTACGAGCAGTACTTC. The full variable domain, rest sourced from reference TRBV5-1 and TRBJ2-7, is KAGVTQTPRYLIKTRGQQVTLSCSPISGHRSVSWYQQTPGQGLQFLFEYFSETQRNKGNFPGRFSGRQFSNSRSEMNVSTLELGDSALYLCASSGGQVYEQYFGPGTRLTVT.